One and the same sample provided the 23 T cell receptor beta chains below, sequenced in a study of cytomegalovirus exposure and HLA in healthy donors. The assay was immunoSEQ multiplex PCR, and TCRdb's table has in-frame clones only and misses some. Of 200,000 to 250,000 clones listed, around 88% are singletons. The material sequenced was PBMCs. The receptors were sampled from a young woman in good health and CMV-seronegative.

The chain couples TRBV30 to TRBJ1-3; D is uncertain. This CDR3 has 15 amino acids. The V end was cut by 0 bases, the J end by 0 bases, with 9 bases between. The germline V gene has CDR1 GTSNPN and CDR2 SVGIG (reference sequence). The CDR3 loop is CAWSVPDFSGNTIYF. Here the CDR3 DNA reads TGTGCCTGGAGTGTACCGGACTTCTCTGGAAACACCATATATTTT.

The rearrangement links TRBV7-8 to TRBJ2-2; 7 nucleotides match TRBD1. This CDR3 is 13 amino acids long. Losses at the gene ends were 5 bases for V and 7 bases for J; bases not matched to a gene: 4. Germline V gives CDR1 SGHVS, CDR2 FQNEAQ. CDR3: CASSRQGIGELFF. CDR3 DNA sequence: TGTGCCAGCAGCCGACAGGGAATCGGGGAGCTGTTTTTT.

This clone showed up just once. Additional DNA sequences in this sample encode the identical CDR3. This chain joins TRBV7-9 and TRBJ2-1; 15 bases align to TRBD2. The CDR3 contains 18 residues. Trimming removed 4 bases from V and 2 bases from J; junction bases left unmatched: 6. The germline gives CDR1 SEHNR, CDR2 FQNEAQ (reference sequence). CDR3 protein: CASSWGGLAGGPYNEQFF. CDR3 coding DNA: TGTGCCAGCAGCTGGGGGGGACTAGCGGGAGGTCCCTACAATGAGCAGTTCTTC.

This clone was seen only once. This rearrangement joins TRBV6-5 to TRBJ1-2; D uncertain. V was pared by 6 bases and J by 3 bases, with 14 bases between. CDR1 is MNHEY, CDR2 SVGAGI, per germline. This CDR3 region has 14 residues. This CDR3 is CASRPRAGYYGYTF. The CDR3 DNA follows: TGTGCCAGCAGGCCCCGGGCGGGCTACTATGGCTACACCTTC.

In the case of this clone: Mismatch with germline at one junction end may stem from a read error. The chain combines TRBV30 with TRBJ2-5; the match to TRBD2 covers 9 bases. The CDR3 runs 14 residues. The germline V gene has CDR1 GTSNPN and CDR2 SVGIG (reference sequence). The CDR3 region has the DNA TGTGCCTGGAGTGTAAATATAGTGGGGACTAGCCGAAACTTC. As protein: CAWSVNIVGTSRNF.

This clone was detected once. CDR3 bases: TGTGCCAGCAGTGCCAGGGGGCGGTCTGAAGCTTTCTTT. This translates into CASSARGRSEAFF. The chain joins TRBV27 to TRBJ1-1, with 8 bases fitting TRBD1. Trimming cost V 5 bases and J 6 bases; bases outside gene matches: 5. CDR3 length: 13 amino acids. Looked up from germline, CDR1 is MNHEY and CDR2 is SMNVEV (reference sequence).

The V call is TRBV2, the J call TRBJ2-1; the D gene is possibly TRBD2 (6 bases). The germline V gene encodes CDR1 SNHLY and CDR2 FYNNEI. The CDR3 totals 14 residues. Deletions cut 6 bases from V and 4 bases from J, with 13 bases between. DNA of the CDR3: TGTGCCAGCAGAGAACTAGCCCGGTACAATGAGCAGTTCTTC. Amino acids: CASRELARYNEQFF.

The chain carries TRBV25-1 and TRBJ1-2; 10 positions match TRBD1. Germline V gene data show CDR1 as MGHDK and CDR2 as SYGVNS. The CDR3 extends over 18 amino acids. V shed 6 bases, J shed 0 bases, and the junction held 13 bases outside the gene matches. CDR3 in amino acids: CASRGTGDRVGPNYGYTF. CDR3 DNA: TGTGCCAGCAGGGGGACAGGGGATAGGGTCGGCCCTAACTATGGCTACACCTTC.

The CDR3 DNA follows: TGTGCCAGCAGTTTACTGGGGGCGACGGGCAATCAGCCCCAGCATTTT. Translation gives CASSLLGATGNQPQHF. V usage is TRBV27 and J usage is TRBJ1-5, with a possible D match to TRBD1 (6 bases). Germline V gene lookup returns CDR1 MNHEY and CDR2 SMNVEV (reference sequence). This CDR3 has 16 residues. V lost 2 bases to trimming and J lost 2 bases, with 13 bases between them.

The chain has TRBV28 and TRBJ1-2; 9 bases are shared with TRBD1. CDR3 length: 13 amino acids. Germline assignment: CDR1 MDHEN and CDR2 SYDVKM. V lost 6 bases to trimming and J lost 8 bases; unmatched junction nucleotides: 7. The CDR3 coding sequence is TGTGCCAGCAGCTCTGGACAGGGGCGAGGCTACACCTTC. This translates into CASSSGQGRGYTF.

The gene calls are TRBV7-3 and TRBJ2-2; the match to TRBD2 covers 11 bases. V was pared by 4 bases and J by 4 bases, with 5 bases of the junction left unmatched. This CDR3 region has 16 residues. Germline lookup yields CDR1 SGHTA and CDR2 FQGTGA. CDR3 sequence (DNA): TGTGCCAGCAGCTCAGGACTAGCGGGTGGCACCGGGGAGCTGTTTTTT. Protein: CASSSGLAGGTGELFF.

The chain recombines TRBV27 with TRBJ2-7; 7 nucleotides agree with TRBD1. V was clipped by 3 bases and J by 0 bases; unmatched bases: 17. The CDR3 has 19 residues. The germline CDR1 and CDR2 sequences are MNHEY and SMNVEV (reference sequence). CDR3 in DNA: TGTGCCAGCAGTTTGCGGGCACGGATTTCCCGACAGGGCTCCTACGAGCAGTACTTC. It encodes CASSLRARISRQGSYEQYF.

This clone was counted once. A read error may account for a junction end that differs from germline. This rearrangement joins TRBV4-2 to TRBJ2-3, with TRBD2 identical over 7 bases. Looked up from germline, CDR1 is LGHNA and CDR2 is YNFKEQ. This CDR3 is 15 amino acids long. The CDR3 sequence is CASSTSDLPRDTRYF. CDR3 DNA sequence: TGTGCCAGCAGTACTAGCGATTTACCGCGAGATACGCGGTATTTT.

V usage is TRBV18 and J usage is TRBJ1-2, with TRBD1 as a possible D gene (6 bases). Germline-derived CDR1 and CDR2 are KGHSH and LQKENI. Trimming shortened V by 4 bases and J by 8 bases, and 14 bases separated the two germline ends. This CDR3 spans 13 amino acids. CDR3 sequence reads: CASSLAGEKGYTF. The CDR3 DNA sequence: TGTGCCAGCTCACTCGCAGGGGAAAAGGGCTACACCTTC.

The chain carries TRBV11-2 and TRBJ1-4; maybe TRBD1 (6 bases). This CDR3 is built from 14 residues. V gave up 7 bases and J gave up 7 bases, with 16 bases separating them. Germline V gene sequence: CDR1 SGHAT, CDR2 FQNNGV. The CDR3 DNA is TGTGCCAGCACCCCCCAGGGGTACACTGAAAAACTGTTTTTT. Protein product: CASTPQGYTEKLFF.

The chain has TRBV7-2 and TRBJ2-1, with 9 bases that match TRBD2. V lost 4 bases, J lost 7 bases, and 5 bases stayed unmatched. The CDR3 extends over 14 amino acids. CDR1 is SGHTA and CDR2 is FQGNSA in the germline V gene. CDR3 coding DNA: TGTGCCAGCAGCTACGGGACTAGCCGGAATGAGCAGTTCTTC. As protein: CASSYGTSRNEQFF.

This chain connects TRBV30 to TRBJ2-2, with D possibly matching TRBD1 (6 bases). The CDR3 runs 13 residues. Per germline, CDR1 GTSNPN and CDR2 SVGIG (reference sequence). V was shortened by 0 bases and J by 6 bases, with 8 bases between the two germline ends. The CDR3 loop is CAWSVSGAGELFF. CDR3 nucleotides: TGTGCCTGGAGTGTATCAGGGGCCGGGGAGCTGTTTTTT.

The chain carries TRBV29-1 and TRBJ2-7, with D maybe TRBD2 (6 bases). V lost 3 bases to trimming and J lost 5 bases, with 17 bases between them. Looked up from germline, CDR1 is SQVTM and CDR2 is ANQGSEA. This CDR3 contains 14 residues. The CDR3 sequence: CSVDEGSSDHEQYF. The CDR3 nucleotides read TGCAGCGTTGACGAAGGGTCTAGCGATCACGAGCAGTACTTC.

Only a few counts were recorded for this clone. The same CDR3 also results from other DNA sequences found in this sample. The rearrangement uses TRBV27 and TRBJ2-7; 7 bases map to TRBD2. V shed 3 bases, J shed 4 bases, and the junction held 3 bases outside the gene matches. CDR1 and CDR2 from the germline V gene are MNHEY and SMNVEV (reference sequence). There are 13 residues in the CDR3. The CDR3 reads CASSLTGGYEQYF. DNA for the CDR3: TGTGCCAGCAGTTTGACGGGGGGTTACGAGCAGTACTTC.

The CDR3 is CASSGGGYEQYF. In nucleotides, the CDR3 is TGTGCCAGCAGTGGGGGGGGCTACGAGCAGTACTTC. The chain links TRBV27 to TRBJ2-7; 7 bases fit TRBD2. CDR3 size: 12 residues. After removal of 5 bases from V and 3 bases from J, the junction contained 1 base not matched to a gene. Germline assignment: CDR1 MNHEY and CDR2 SMNVEV (reference sequence).

This clone has a single count. The rearrangement joins TRBV7-2 to TRBJ2-7; 10 nucleotides agree with TRBD1. The CDR3 consists of 16 residues. Germline V lookup: CDR1 SGHTA, CDR2 FQGNSA. Trimming took 2 bases from V and 5 from J; bases not matched to a gene: 9. The CDR3 sequence is CASSLRRGTGVDEQYF. CDR3 sequence (DNA): TGTGCCAGCAGCTTACGAAGGGGGACAGGGGTCGACGAGCAGTACTTC.

This chain links TRBV19 with TRBJ2-6; D is perhaps TRBD2 (5 bases). Trimming cost V 7 bases and J 0 bases, with 10 bases left between them. Germline CDR1 is LNHDA and CDR2 is SQIVND (reference sequence). This CDR3 is 15 amino acids long. CDR3 region: CASTEGVSGANVLTF. CDR3 nucleotide sequence: TGTGCCAGTACAGAGGGAGTCTCTGGGGCCAACGTCCTGACTTTC.

V is TRBV9 and J is TRBJ2-5, with 7 bases matching TRBD2. This CDR3 region has 15 residues. V dropped 0 bases and J dropped 1; count of bases not matched to a gene: 3. From germline, CDR1 is SGDLS and CDR2 YYNGEE. CDR3 amino acids: CASSVGSSGQETQYF. In DNA, the CDR3 is TGTGCCAGCAGCGTAGGGTCTAGCGGCCAAGAGACCCAGTACTTC.